The clone carrying this T cell receptor beta chain was recorded at least ten times. No antigen is known for it. Treatment meaning: around 19 received Ad26.COV2.S at low or high dose, single or two shots; five or six received placebo; per-sample allocation not given. Sampling happened 63 days after the first vaccine or placebo injection. The shot given was an Ad26 vector that makes Wuhan-strain SARS-CoV-2 spike. Repertoires were generated with immunoSEQ multiplex PCR, while TCRdb's copy carries only in-frame clones and drops some. This table holds over 400,000 clones, 80% to 90% found once. This specimen belongs to a study of Ad26.COV2.S vaccination and SARS-CoV-2 variants. Study background: A participant enrolled in the COV1001 Ad26.COV2.S trial arm provided the sample. Participants got Ad26.COV2.S intramuscularly, once or twice 56 days apart.

Study-wide results and caveats: The TCR-based breadth and depth measures might underestimate overall T cell responses.

The CDR3 is made up of 16 amino acids. Germline V CDR1 and CDR2: LGHNA, YSLEER. The V and J ends lost 0 bases and 7 bases, in that order; junction bases with no gene match: 7. The TCR sequence derives from a person between 18 and 60 years old who received the Ad26.COV2.S COVID-19 vaccine or a placebo. Sequenced here: peripheral blood, sampled in a trial of Ad26.COV2.S vaccine versus placebo. V and J are TRBV4-3 and TRBJ2-1; 9 bases map to TRBD1. In nucleotides, the CDR3 is TGCGCCAGCAGCCAAGATCAGGGGACAGGGAGTAATGAGCAGTTCTTC. Protein product: CASSQDQGTGSNEQFF.